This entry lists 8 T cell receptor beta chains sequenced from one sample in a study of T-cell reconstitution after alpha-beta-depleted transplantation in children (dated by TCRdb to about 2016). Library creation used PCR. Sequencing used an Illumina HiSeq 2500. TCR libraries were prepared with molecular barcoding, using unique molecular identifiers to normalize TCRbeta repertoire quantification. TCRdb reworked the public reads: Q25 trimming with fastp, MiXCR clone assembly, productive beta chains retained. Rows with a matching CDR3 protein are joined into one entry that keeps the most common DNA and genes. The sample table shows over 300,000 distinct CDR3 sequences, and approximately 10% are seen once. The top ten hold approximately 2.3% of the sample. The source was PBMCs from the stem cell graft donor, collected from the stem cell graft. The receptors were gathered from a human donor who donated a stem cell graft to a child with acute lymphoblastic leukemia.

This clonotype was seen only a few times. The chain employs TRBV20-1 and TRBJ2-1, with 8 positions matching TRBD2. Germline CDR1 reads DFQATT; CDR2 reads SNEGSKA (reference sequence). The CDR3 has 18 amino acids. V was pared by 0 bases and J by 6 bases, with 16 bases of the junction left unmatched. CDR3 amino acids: CSARDWASGRAAVNEQFF. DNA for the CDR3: TGCAGTGCTAGAGATTGGGCTAGCGGGCGGGCAGCGGTCAATGAGCAGTTCTTC.

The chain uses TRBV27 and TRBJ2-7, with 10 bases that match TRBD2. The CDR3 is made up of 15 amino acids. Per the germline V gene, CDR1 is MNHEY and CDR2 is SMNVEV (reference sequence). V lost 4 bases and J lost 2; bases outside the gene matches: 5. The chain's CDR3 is CASSYGLADPYEQYF. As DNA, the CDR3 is TGTGCCAGCAGTTATGGACTAGCGGATCCCTACGAGCAGTACTTC.

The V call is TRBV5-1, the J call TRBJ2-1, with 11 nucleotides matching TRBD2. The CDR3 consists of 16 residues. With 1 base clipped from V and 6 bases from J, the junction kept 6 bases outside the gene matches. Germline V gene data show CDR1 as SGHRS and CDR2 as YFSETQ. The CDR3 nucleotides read TGCGCCAGCAGCTTGTTAGCGGGAGGGCCGGGCAATGAGCAGTTCTTC. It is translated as CASSLLAGGPGNEQFF.

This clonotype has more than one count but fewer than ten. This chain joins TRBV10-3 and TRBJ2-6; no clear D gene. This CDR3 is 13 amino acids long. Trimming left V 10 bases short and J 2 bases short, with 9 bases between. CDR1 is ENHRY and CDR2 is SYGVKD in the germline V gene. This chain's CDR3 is CASLDPGANVLTF. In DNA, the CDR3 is TGTGCCAGTCTAGATCCTGGGGCCAACGTCCTGACTTTC.

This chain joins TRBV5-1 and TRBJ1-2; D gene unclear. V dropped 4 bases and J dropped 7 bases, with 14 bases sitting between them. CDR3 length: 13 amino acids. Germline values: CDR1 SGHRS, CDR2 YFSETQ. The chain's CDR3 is CASSDGLLLGYTF. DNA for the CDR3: TGCGCCAGCAGCGACGGGCTCCTTCTTGGCTACACCTTC.

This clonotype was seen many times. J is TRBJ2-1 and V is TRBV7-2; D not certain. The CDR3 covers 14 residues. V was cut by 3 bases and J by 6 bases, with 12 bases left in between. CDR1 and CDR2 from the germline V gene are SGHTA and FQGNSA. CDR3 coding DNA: TGTGCCAGCAGCTTCTCGGCCGCCTTCAATGAGCAGTTCTTC. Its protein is CASSFSAAFNEQFF. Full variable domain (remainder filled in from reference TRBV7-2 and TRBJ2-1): GAGVSQSPSNKVTEKGKDVELRCDPISGHTALYWYRQSLGQGLEFLIYFQGNSAPDKSGLPSDRFSAERTGGSVSTLTIQRTQQEDSAVYLCASSFSAAFNEQFFGPGTRLTVL.

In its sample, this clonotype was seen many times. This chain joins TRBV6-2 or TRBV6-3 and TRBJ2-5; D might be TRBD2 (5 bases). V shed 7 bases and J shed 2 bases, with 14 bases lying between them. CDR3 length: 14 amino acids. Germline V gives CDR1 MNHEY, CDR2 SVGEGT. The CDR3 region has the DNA TGTGCCAGCACCCCACGAGGGAGACAAGAGACCCAGTACTTC. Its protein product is CASTPRGRQETQYF.

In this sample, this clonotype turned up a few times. The CDR3 loop reads CASSQARQLLNEQFF. The DNA of the CDR3 is TGTGCCAGCAGCCAAGCAAGGCAGCTCCTCAATGAGCAGTTCTTC. The chain employs TRBV3-1 and TRBJ2-1; unclear D gene. CDR1 and CDR2 from the germline V gene are LGHDT and YNNKEL (reference sequence). Trimming shortened V by 1 base and J by 6 bases, and 13 bases separated the two germline ends. The CDR3 runs to 15 residues.